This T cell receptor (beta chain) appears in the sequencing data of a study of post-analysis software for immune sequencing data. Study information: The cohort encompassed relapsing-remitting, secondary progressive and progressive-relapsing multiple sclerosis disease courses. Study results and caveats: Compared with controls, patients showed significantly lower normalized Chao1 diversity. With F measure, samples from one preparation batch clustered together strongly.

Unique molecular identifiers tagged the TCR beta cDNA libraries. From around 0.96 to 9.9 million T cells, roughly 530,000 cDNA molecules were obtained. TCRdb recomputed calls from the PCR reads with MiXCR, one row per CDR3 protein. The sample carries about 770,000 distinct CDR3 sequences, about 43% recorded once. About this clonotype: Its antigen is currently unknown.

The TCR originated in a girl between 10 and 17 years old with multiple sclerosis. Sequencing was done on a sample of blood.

CDR3 in DNA: TGCAGCGTTCGACTAGAGACCCAGTACTTC. Protein product: CSVRLETQYF. J is TRBJ2-5 and V is TRBV29-1; D is ambiguous. Germline values: CDR1 SQVTM, CDR2 ANQGSEA. Trimming removed 5 bases from V and 4 bases from J, with 5 bases in between. The CDR3 consists of 10 residues. Combining the CDR3 with reference TRBV29-1 and TRBJ2-5 gives the whole variable domain SAVISQKPSRDICQRGTSLTIQCQVDSQVTMMFWYRQQPGQSLTLIATANQGSEATYESGFVIDKFPISRPNLTFSTLTVSNMSPEDSSIYLCSVRLETQYFGPGTRLLVL.